Listed here are 22 T cell receptor beta chains from one sample, sequenced in a study of beta chain features in type 1 diabetes. Expressed TCRB transcripts were sequenced after all isolated RNA was converted to cDNA. Clones were read by immunoSEQ multiplex PCR, and TCRdb kept only the in-frame ones, dropping some. The sample has some 400,000 clones, over 12% seen once; the top ten hold 0.019%. The sequencing sample was made of naive CD4+ T cells from blood. These receptors were collected from a woman aged 18 to 35 in good health.

The chain carries TRBV29-1 and TRBJ1-1; D is unresolved. With 0 bases removed from V and 1 base from J, the gap between germline ends came to 9 bases. Per germline, CDR1 SQVTM and CDR2 ANQGSEA. This CDR3 is built from 14 residues. CDR3 sequence (DNA): TGCAGCGTTGAAGAATTTTACAGGAACACTGAAGCTTTCTTT. Its protein product is CSVEEFYRNTEAFF.

The J gene is TRBJ2-5, the V gene TRBV5-5; 7 bases line up with TRBD2. The germline gives CDR1 SGHKS, CDR2 YYEKEE (reference sequence). This CDR3 is built from 16 residues. Losses at the gene ends were 1 base for V and 2 bases for J; bases not matched to a gene: 8. The CDR3 loop reads CASSLPASGTQETQYF. The CDR3 bases are TGTGCCAGCAGCTTGCCGGCTAGCGGAACGCAAGAGACCCAGTACTTC.

This clone was found a few times. The chain employs TRBV7-6 and TRBJ2-5, with D possibly TRBD1 on 6 matching bases. This CDR3 is built from 14 residues. Germline V gives CDR1 SGHVS, CDR2 FNYEAQ. Deletions cut 5 bases from V and 1 base from J, with 11 bases between. The CDR3 sequence: CASSTMDSQETQYF. CDR3 DNA sequence: TGTGCCAGCAGCACAATGGACAGCCAAGAGACCCAGTACTTC.

This clone was observed a few times. The V gene is TRBV18, the J gene TRBJ2-7; the D gene is possibly TRBD1 (7 bases). The CDR3 is made up of 14 amino acids. The ends were cut back, 6 bases at V and 4 bases at J, with 16 bases in the middle. CDR1 and CDR2 from the germline V gene are KGHSH and LQKENI. In nucleotides, the CDR3 is TGTGCCAGCTCTCAGGGGGGCAGTGTATACGAGCAGTACTTC. This encodes CASSQGGSVYEQYF.

The chain links TRBV9 to TRBJ1-2; perhaps TRBD1 as D (6 bases). CDR1 and CDR2 (germline): SGDLS, YYNGEE. The V end lost 1 base, the J end lost 3 bases, and 10 bases lay between the germline ends. CDR3 size: 14 residues. The CDR3 DNA is TGTGCCAGCAGCGTAATGGGGGCTGACTATGGCTACACCTTC. It yields the protein CASSVMGADYGYTF.

V is TRBV6-5 and J is TRBJ2-1; a possible D gene is TRBD1 (6 bases). V was pared by 2 bases and J by 4 bases, with 15 bases between. This CDR3 contains 16 residues. Looked up from germline, CDR1 is MNHEY and CDR2 is SVGAGI. The CDR3 DNA sequence: TGTGCCAGCAGTTACCCCAGAGGGGGTTCTTACAATGAGCAGTTCTTC. This gives the protein CASSYPRGGSYNEQFF.

This clone was seen a few times. V gene TRBV4-3 combines with J gene TRBJ2-1, with D uncertain. CDR1 and CDR2 (germline): LGHNA, YSLEER. V lost 0 bases, J lost 10 bases, and 10 bases lay in between. The length of the CDR3 is 13 residues. The CDR3 region is CASSQEISREQFF. In DNA, the CDR3 is TGCGCCAGCAGCCAAGAGATAAGCAGGGAGCAGTTCTTC.

This clone was observed a handful of times. The chain recombines TRBV28 with TRBJ2-6; TRBD1 aligns across 9 bases. V shed 7 bases, J shed 2 bases, and the junction held 3 bases outside the gene matches. This CDR3 has 15 amino acids. Germline CDR1 reads MDHEN; CDR2 reads SYDVKM. The CDR3 DNA is TGTGCCAGCATTAGGACAGGGGCTGGGGCCAACGTCCTGACTTTC. Translated, it gives CASIRTGAGANVLTF.

This chain links TRBV7-9 with TRBJ1-2, with TRBD1 identical over 9 bases. The CDR3 is made up of 15 amino acids. V trimming: 6 bases; J trimming: 3 bases; junction bases outside the gene matches: 8. Per the germline V gene, CDR1 is SEHNR and CDR2 is FQNEAQ (reference sequence). CDR3 nucleotide sequence: TGTGCCAGCAGTGTGGACAGGGGACTTTACTATGGCTACACCTTC. It translates to CASSVDRGLYYGYTF. The full variable domain, in which reference TRBV7-9 and TRBJ1-2 provide the parts outside the CDR3, is DTGVSQNPRHKITKRGQNVTFRCDPISEHNRLYWYRQTLGQGPEFLTYFQNEAQLEKSRLLSDRFSAERPKGSFSTLEIQRTEQGDSAMYLCASSVDRGLYYGYTFGSGTRLTVV.

The chain has TRBV5-4 and TRBJ2-1, with TRBD2 identical over 7 bases. The germline V gene has CDR1 SGHNT and CDR2 YYREEE (reference sequence). V gave up 3 bases and J gave up 2 bases; unmatched junction bases: 2. The CDR3 is made up of 14 amino acids. The DNA for the CDR3 is TGTGCCAGCAGCTCGGGACTACCCTACAATGAGCAGTTCTTC. This encodes CASSSGLPYNEQFF.

This rearrangement joins TRBV29-1 to TRBJ2-7; TRBD1 aligns across 10 bases. The ends lost 7 bases at V and 6 bases at J; junction bases unmatched: 9. The CDR3 length is 13 residues. The germline V gene encodes CDR1 SQVTM and CDR2 ANQGSEA. This chain's CDR3 is CSAKRQGAPEQYF. The DNA of the CDR3 is TGCAGCGCGAAAAGACAGGGGGCCCCCGAGCAGTACTTC.

V and J are TRBV30 and TRBJ2-3; 8 bases align to TRBD1. The V gene end was trimmed by 5 bases and the J gene end by 0 bases; junction bases not matched to a gene: 7. The CDR3 covers 15 residues. In germline, CDR1 is GTSNPN, CDR2 SVGIG (reference sequence). The CDR3 DNA reads as TGTGCCTGGGGCCGACAGGGGCTTAGCACAGATACGCAGTATTTT. This translates into CAWGRQGLSTDTQYF. Supplemented by reference TRBV30 and TRBJ2-3, the full variable domain reads SQTIHQWPATLVQPVGSPLSLECTVEGTSNPNLYWYRQAAGRGLQLLFYSVGIGQISSEVPQNLSASRPQDRQFILSSKKLLLSDSGFYLCAWGRQGLSTDTQYFGPGTRLTVL.

The chain carries TRBV9 and TRBJ2-5; 8 nucleotides agree with TRBD1. Germline assignment: CDR1 SGDLS and CDR2 YYNGEE. V dropped 4 bases and J dropped 3; count of bases not matched to a gene: 8. The CDR3 length is 15 residues. The CDR3 region is CASSIRDRSKETQYF. Written as DNA, the CDR3 is TGTGCCAGCAGCATCAGGGACAGGTCGAAAGAGACCCAGTACTTC.

The table lists this clone with a few counts. The chain combines TRBV6-6 with TRBJ1-4; 9 bases map to TRBD1. The CDR3 length is 16 residues. V gave up 8 bases and J gave up 8 bases; unmatched junction bases: 15. The germline V gene encodes CDR1 MNHNY and CDR2 SVGAGI (reference sequence). The CDR3 DNA is TGTGCCAGCCTTCCCACCGGACAGGGGAGAAGGGAAAAACTGTTTTTT. Protein: CASLPTGQGRREKLFF.

This clone was seen a few times. The rearrangement joins TRBV19 to TRBJ2-1, with 8 positions matching TRBD1. After removal of 10 bases from V and 4 bases from J, the junction contained 6 bases not matched to a gene. The CDR3 contains 13 residues. Germline CDR1 is LNHDA and CDR2 is SQIVND (reference sequence). The CDR3 protein is CATGQGAYNEQFF. In DNA, the CDR3 is TGTGCCACTGGGCAGGGGGCGTACAATGAGCAGTTCTTC.

This clone was seen a single time. The rearrangement joins TRBV28 to TRBJ1-5; a possible D gene is TRBD1 (5 bases). Germline CDR1 MDHEN, CDR2 SYDVKM. CDR3 size: 15 residues. V lost 3 bases and J 3 bases, leaving 12 bases between the germline ends. The CDR3 DNA reads TGTGCCAGCAGTTTCATGGGGCCTATCAATCAGCCCCAGCATTTT. Translation: CASSFMGPINQPQHF.

The chain recombines TRBV7-9 with TRBJ1-3, with 7 bases identical to TRBD1. Germline CDR1 is SEHNR and CDR2 is FQNEAQ (reference sequence). V was pared by 0 bases and J by 0 bases, with 2 bases of the junction left unmatched. CDR3 length: 16 residues. The CDR3 coding sequence is TGTGCCAGCAGCTTAGCCCCAGGGGGCTCTGGAAACACCATATATTTT. It codes for CASSLAPGGSGNTIYF.

This clone was seen a few times. V usage is TRBV29-1 and J usage is TRBJ1-4; tentative D call: TRBD1 (5 bases). Between the trimmed V and J ends, which lost 4 bases and 7 bases, there was a span of 13 bases. There are 13 residues in the CDR3. Germline loops: CDR1 SQVTM, CDR2 ANQGSEA. CDR3 amino acids: CSVGAGLSEKLFF. The CDR3 DNA is TGCAGCGTTGGAGCAGGGTTGAGTGAAAAACTGTTTTTT.

The chain carries TRBV6-6 and TRBJ1-5, with D hard to call. Germline assignment: CDR1 MNHNY and CDR2 SVGAGI (reference sequence). Trimming left V 5 bases short and J 2 bases short, with 16 bases between. CDR3 length: 16 amino acids. CDR3 in DNA: TGTGCCAGCAGTCCAACGAGGATTGCGGGCAATCAGCCCCAGCATTTT. Its protein is CASSPTRIAGNQPQHF.

The V gene is TRBV29-1, the J gene TRBJ2-3; D is possibly TRBD1 (6 bases). The V gene's germline CDR1 is SQVTM and CDR2 ANQGSEA. Trimming cost V 6 bases and J 1 base, with 11 bases left between them. The CDR3 sequence is 13 residues long. The CDR3 loop is CSVRRQGTDTQYF. DNA for the CDR3: TGCAGCGTCCGGAGACAGGGCACAGATACGCAGTATTTT.

This clone was observed a few times. This chain uses TRBV21-1 with TRBJ2-6; TRBD1, the D gene given by the table, was not confirmed from the DNA. TRBV21-1 is deemed a pseudogene. The CDR3 spans 16 residues. CDR3 sequence: CASSGGQDSGANVLTF. CDR3 nucleotide sequence: TGTGCCAGCAGCGGGGGACAGGACTCTGGGGCCAACGTCCTGACTTTC.

Only a few counts were recorded for this clone. The V gene is TRBV6-5, the J gene TRBJ1-2; possibly TRBD1 for D (5 bases). CDR3 size: 14 residues. Trimming took 6 bases from V and 4 from J, leaving 15 bases between them. Germline assignment: CDR1 MNHEY and CDR2 SVGAGI. CDR3 sequence reads: CASRSGTGIYGYTF. CDR3 sequence (DNA): TGTGCCAGCAGAAGCGGGACGGGAATCTATGGCTACACCTTC.